Listed here are 30 T cell receptor beta chains from one sample, sequenced in a study of shared clonotypes between healthy human individuals. Produced via immunoSEQ multiplex PCR; TCRdb's table is partial and in-frame only. The sample includes over a million clones, 75% to 80% seen only once; the top ten take under 0.6%. The specimen sequenced was memory CD4+ T cells from PBMCs. Subset indicated: CD45RA-negative fraction. These TCRs come from a man between 18 and 29 years old in good health. Some clones in this sample may be carry-over from other donors' samples.

This clone was seen only a few times. V is TRBV4-1 and J is TRBJ1-2; D gene uncertain. The CDR3 is 14 amino acids. V shed 4 bases and J shed 5 bases, with 14 bases lying between them. Germline assignment: CDR1 MGHRA and CDR2 YSYEKL. CDR3 amino acids: CASSREVGVYGYTF. CDR3 in DNA: TGCGCCAGCAGCCGGGAGGTCGGGGTTTATGGCTACACCTTC.

This clone was detected once. This chain links TRBV18 with TRBJ2-6; TRBD1 matches 9 bases. The V gene's germline CDR1 is KGHSH and CDR2 LQKENI. CDR3 length: 18 amino acids. V shed 3 bases and J 0 bases; nucleotides not matched to a gene: 6. CDR3 sequence reads: CASSPVTGGSSGANVLTF. DNA of the CDR3: TGTGCCAGCTCACCGGTAACAGGGGGCTCCTCTGGGGCCAACGTCCTGACTTTC. Based on the CDR3 plus reference TRBV18 and TRBJ2-6, the full variable domain is NAGVMQNPRHLVRRRGQEARLRCSPMKGHSHVYWYRQLPEEGLKFMVYLQKENIIDESGMPKERFSAEFPKEGPSILRIQQVVRGDSAAYFCASSPVTGGSSGANVLTFGAGSRLTVL.

This chain uses TRBV6-1 with TRBJ2-7, with 10 bases matching TRBD1. The CDR3 runs to 13 residues. After removal of 9 bases from V and 5 bases from J, the junction contained 7 bases not matched to a gene. Germline values: CDR1 MNHNS, CDR2 SASEGT. CDR3 DNA sequence: TGTGCCAGTCCGGGACAGGGGTCACACGAGCAGTACTTC. As protein: CASPGQGSHEQYF.

The chain combines TRBV19 with TRBJ1-4; TRBD1 matches 8 bases. J lost 7 bases, V lost 5 bases, and 9 bases had no gene match. Germline CDR1 and CDR2: LNHDA and SQIVND (reference sequence). The CDR3 extends over 15 amino acids. DNA of the CDR3: TGTGCCAGTAGTGTAGGACAGGGAGGTCCTGAAAAACTGTTTTTT. Its protein product is CASSVGQGGPEKLFF.

The chain combines TRBV2 with TRBJ2-7; 8 bases map to TRBD2. The CDR3 sequence is 13 residues long. Germline V lookup: CDR1 SNHLY, CDR2 FYNNEI. With 9 bases clipped from V and 2 bases from J, the junction kept 6 bases outside the gene matches. CDR3 loop: CASKREPTYEQYF. The DNA for the CDR3 is TGTGCCAGTAAGCGGGAGCCCACCTACGAGCAGTACTTC.

V and J are TRBV5-1 and TRBJ1-5; 9 nucleotides match TRBD1. V dropped 4 bases and J dropped 1; count of bases not matched to a gene: 3. The CDR3 is made up of 15 amino acids. CDR1 and CDR2 (germline): SGHRS, YFSETQ. CDR3: CASSQGTGSNQPQHF. In DNA form, the CDR3 reads TGCGCCAGCAGCCAGGGGACAGGGAGCAATCAGCCCCAGCATTTT.

Notes on this clone: The sample carries other DNA sequences with the same CDR3. The chain recombines TRBV25-1 with TRBJ2-1; the D gene is possibly TRBD1 (5 bases). Germline V CDR1 and CDR2: MGHDK, SYGVNS. The CDR3 consists of 11 residues. Trimming shortened V by 5 bases and J by 10 bases, and 9 bases separated the two germline ends. Here the CDR3 DNA reads TGTGCCAGCAGTAGGGGTCGCGAGCAGTTCTTC. It translates to CASSRGREQFF. The variable domain in full, completed from reference TRBV25-1 and TRBJ2-1, reads EADIYQTPRYLVIGTGKKITLECSQTMGHDKMYWYQQDPGMELHLIHYSYGVNSTEKGDLSSESTVSRIRTEHFPLTLESARPSHTSQYLCASSRGREQFFGPGTRLTVL.

The CDR3: CASSILRGAYTEAFF. In DNA, the CDR3 is TGTGCCAGTAGTATTCTCCGGGGGGCTTACACTGAAGCTTTCTTT. J is TRBJ1-1 and V is TRBV19; D possibly corresponds to TRBD1 (6 bases). Germline CDR1 and CDR2: LNHDA and SQIVND (reference sequence). The CDR3 extends over 15 amino acids. The V end lost 3 bases, the J end lost 3 bases, and 14 bases lay between the germline ends.

This clone was seen once. The J gene is TRBJ2-3, the V gene TRBV6-6; D perhaps matches TRBD2 (6 bases). There are 13 residues in the CDR3. V was cut by 7 bases and J by 1 base, with 9 bases left in between. Germline assignment: CDR1 MNHNY and CDR2 SVGAGI (reference sequence). CDR3 protein: CASKASGTDTQYF. CDR3 DNA: TGTGCCAGCAAGGCTAGCGGCACAGATACGCAGTATTTT.

This sequence joins TRBV6-5 and TRBJ2-1, with TRBD2 matching over 7 bases. The CDR3 is made up of 15 amino acids. The germline V gene encodes CDR1 MNHEY and CDR2 SVGAGI. J lost 2 bases, V lost 7 bases, and 8 bases had no gene match. The CDR3 is CASKTSGNTYNEQFF. In nucleotides, the CDR3 is TGTGCCAGCAAGACGAGCGGGAACACCTACAATGAGCAGTTCTTC.

This chain joins TRBV30 and TRBJ2-5, with 7 bases that match TRBD2. The V gene's germline CDR1 is GTSNPN and CDR2 SVGIG (reference sequence). V shed 4 bases, J shed 5 bases, and the junction held 10 bases outside the gene matches. This CDR3 is 14 amino acids long. The CDR3 spells CAWTQAGPLETQYF. The CDR3 nucleotides read TGTGCCTGGACGCAAGCGGGGCCGCTGGAGACCCAGTACTTC.

V usage is TRBV6-1 and J usage is TRBJ2-7, with 12 bases aligning to TRBD1. The CDR3 is made up of 19 amino acids. After removal of 3 bases from V and 2 bases from J, the junction contained 14 bases not matched to a gene. Germline V gene sequence: CDR1 MNHNS, CDR2 SASEGT. CDR3 protein: CASSDSPLGTGGFAYEQYF. The CDR3 DNA is TGTGCCAGCAGTGATTCCCCCTTGGGGACAGGGGGCTTTGCCTACGAGCAGTACTTC.

The CDR3 spells CASAPRGNYGYTF. As DNA, the CDR3 is TGTGCCAGCGCACCAAGGGGGAACTATGGCTACACCTTC. This rearrangement joins TRBV6-1 to TRBJ1-2; weak D call: TRBD1 (6 bases). With 8 bases removed from V and 2 bases from J, the gap between germline ends came to 12 bases. Germline loops: CDR1 MNHNS, CDR2 SASEGT. The CDR3 extends over 13 amino acids.

This sequence joins TRBV5-1 and TRBJ2-1; the D gene is possibly TRBD2 (6 bases). Between the trimmed V and J ends, which lost 6 bases and 0 bases, there was a span of 13 bases. Germline V gives CDR1 SGHRS, CDR2 YFSETQ. The CDR3 spans 15 residues. In DNA form, the CDR3 reads TGCGCCAGCACCTGGCAGGGAGGCTCCTACAATGAGCAGTTCTTC. This encodes CASTWQGGSYNEQFF.

In this sample, this clone turned up many times. The chain carries TRBV7-3 and TRBJ1-1; no definite D call. CDR3 size: 14 residues. Germline V lookup: CDR1 SGHTA, CDR2 FQGTGA. Trimming stripped 6 bases from V and 1 base from J, with 12 bases between. The CDR3 DNA reads TGTGCCAGCAGACTTAGGCCAACGAACACTGAAGCTTTCTTT. Translation: CASRLRPTNTEAFF.

This clone was seen just once. Other DNA variants within this sample encode the same CDR3. The gene calls are TRBV5-1 and TRBJ2-3; maybe TRBD2 (5 bases). CDR3 length: 14 amino acids. The ends were cut back, 0 bases at V and 3 bases at J, with 8 bases in the middle. The germline V gene encodes CDR1 SGHRS and CDR2 YFSETQ. CDR3 region: CASSLGGSTDTQYF. The CDR3 coding sequence is TGCGCCAGCAGCTTGGGTGGGAGTACAGATACGCAGTATTTT.

This chain joins TRBV5-4 and TRBJ2-3; 8 nucleotides match TRBD2. This CDR3 region has 16 residues. Per the germline V gene, CDR1 is SGHNT and CDR2 is YYREEE (reference sequence). After removal of 4 bases from V and 2 bases from J, the junction contained 9 bases not matched to a gene. This chain's CDR3 is CASSPGTRSPTDTQYF. CDR3 coding DNA: TGTGCCAGCAGCCCCGGGACTAGAAGCCCCACAGATACGCAGTATTTT.

With respect to this clone: The DNA is left out, because the CDR3 cannot be placed on it with certainty; the CDR3 is given as TCRdb lists it. The CDR3 loop is CASSSSRVNNEQFF. J is TRBJ2-1 and V is TRBV28; the table's D call, TRBD2, has no DNA check behind it. The germline gives CDR1 MDHEN, CDR2 SYDVKM. The CDR3 is 14 amino acids long, termini counted.

The chain employs TRBV28 and TRBJ1-4; tentative D call: TRBD1 (5 bases). Germline V lookup: CDR1 MDHEN, CDR2 SYDVKM. V was cut by 5 bases and J by 7 bases, with 17 bases left in between. The CDR3 has 15 residues. The CDR3 protein is CASSTGAINGEKLFF. For the CDR3, the DNA is TGTGCCAGCAGTACTGGGGCAATTAATGGTGAAAAACTGTTTTTT.

This clone has just a few counts. The chain links TRBV10-3 to TRBJ1-2; 11 bases are a match to TRBD1. Trimming removed 4 bases from V and 6 bases from J; junction bases left unmatched: 13. Germline V gene sequence: CDR1 ENHRY, CDR2 SYGVKD. The CDR3 is made up of 17 amino acids. In nucleotides, the CDR3 is TGTGCCATCAGTGGTCCGGGACAGGGGGATCTTTGGGATGGCTACACCTTC. Protein: CAISGPGQGDLWDGYTF.

The chain has TRBV2 and TRBJ2-2; tentative D call: TRBD2 (6 bases). The V and J ends lost 5 bases and 1 base respectively, with 11 bases between them. CDR3 size: 15 residues. Per the germline V gene, CDR1 is SNHLY and CDR2 is FYNNEI. The CDR3 coding sequence is TGTGCCAGCAGTCAATACGGGGGGAACACCGGGGAGCTGTTTTTT. Its translation: CASSQYGGNTGELFF.

In nucleotides, the CDR3 is TGTGCCTGGAGTGAGCGGAGGGCGGCCGCAGATACGCAGTATTTT. Translated, it gives CAWSERRAAADTQYF. The chain links TRBV30 to TRBJ2-3; D might be TRBD2 (6 bases). This CDR3 spans 15 amino acids. V shed 1 base and J shed 4 bases, with 15 bases lying between them. The V gene's germline CDR1 is GTSNPN and CDR2 SVGIG (reference sequence).

This chain uses TRBV2 with TRBJ2-3, with D unresolved. CDR3 length: 12 amino acids. V lost 8 bases and J 3 bases, leaving 9 bases between the germline ends. The germline V gene has CDR1 SNHLY and CDR2 FYNNEI. DNA for the CDR3: TGTGCCAGCCTAGAGGTAACAGATACGCAGTATTTT. Translated, it gives CASLEVTDTQYF. The full variable domain, in which reference TRBV2 and TRBJ2-3 provide the parts outside the CDR3, is EPEVTQTPSHQVTQMGQEVILRCVPISNHLYFYWYRQILGQKVEFLVSFYNNEISEKSEIFDDQFSVERPDGSNFTLKIRSTKLEDSAMYFCASLEVTDTQYFGPGTRLTVL.

This clone has only one observation. The chain carries TRBV28 and TRBJ2-1; D may be TRBD1 (6 bases). The CDR3 loop spans 14 amino acids. Germline V lookup: CDR1 MDHEN, CDR2 SYDVKM. With 2 bases removed from V and 7 bases from J, the gap between germline ends came to 12 bases. The CDR3 region has the DNA TGTGCCAGCAGTTTAAACAGGGTCCTTAATGAGCAGTTCTTC. It encodes CASSLNRVLNEQFF.

The chain employs TRBV6-6 and TRBJ2-7, with D tentatively TRBD2 (6 bases). Trimming removed 0 bases at V and 2 bases at J, with 8 bases between. The CDR3 is made up of 14 amino acids. CDR1 and CDR2 (germline): MNHNY, SVGAGI (reference sequence). This chain's CDR3 is CASSYSEGAYEQYF. CDR3 bases: TGTGCCAGCAGTTACTCGGAGGGCGCCTACGAGCAGTACTTC.

This chain connects TRBV6-5 to TRBJ1-4; D is possibly TRBD1 (5 bases). CDR3 length: 16 residues. Germline V gene sequence: CDR1 MNHEY, CDR2 SVGAGI. Between the trimmed V and J ends, which lost 2 bases and 7 bases, there was a span of 17 bases. The CDR3 DNA follows: TGTGCCAGCAGTTACGCGACGCCTACGGGGGGTGAAAAACTGTTTTTT. Encoded protein: CASSYATPTGGEKLFF.

This clone was seen once. This chain uses TRBV23-1 with TRBJ2-2, with 8 bases that match TRBD1. TRBV23-1 is an open reading frame, and its role is uncertain. The CDR3 runs 18 residues. J gave up 4 bases and V 1 base, and 11 bases lay outside the gene matches. The CDR3, as DNA: TGCGCCAGCAGTCAATATCCCAAGGGACAGGTGGGCACCGGGGAGCTGTTTTTT. This gives the protein CASSQYPKGQVGTGELFF.

The genes are TRBV7-2 and TRBJ2-5; 8 nucleotides match TRBD2. CDR3 length: 14 residues. Germline assignment: CDR1 SGHTA and CDR2 FQGNSA. V shed 5 bases, J shed 4 bases, and the junction held 6 bases outside the gene matches. The CDR3 DNA reads TGTGCCAGCAGCCCCGGGGGGGCCGGAGAGACCCAGTACTTC. Translation: CASSPGGAGETQYF.

This chain joins TRBV6-1 and TRBJ1-3; unclear D gene. CDR1 and CDR2 (germline): MNHNS, SASEGT. Trimming stripped 8 bases from V and 0 bases from J, with 11 bases between. The CDR3 covers 14 residues. CDR3 sequence (DNA): TGTGCCAGCGGAGGCTATAGCTCTGGAAACACCATATATTTT. Amino acid sequence: CASGGYSSGNTIYF.

This clone was seen more than once but under ten times. This rearrangement joins TRBV5-1 to TRBJ1-1; D remains unclear. Germline values: CDR1 SGHRS, CDR2 YFSETQ. This CDR3 is built from 14 residues. V was cut by 0 bases and J by 4 bases, with 10 bases left in between. CDR3 protein: CASSLVPASTEAFF. As DNA, the CDR3 is TGCGCCAGCAGCTTGGTTCCAGCCTCCACTGAAGCTTTCTTT.